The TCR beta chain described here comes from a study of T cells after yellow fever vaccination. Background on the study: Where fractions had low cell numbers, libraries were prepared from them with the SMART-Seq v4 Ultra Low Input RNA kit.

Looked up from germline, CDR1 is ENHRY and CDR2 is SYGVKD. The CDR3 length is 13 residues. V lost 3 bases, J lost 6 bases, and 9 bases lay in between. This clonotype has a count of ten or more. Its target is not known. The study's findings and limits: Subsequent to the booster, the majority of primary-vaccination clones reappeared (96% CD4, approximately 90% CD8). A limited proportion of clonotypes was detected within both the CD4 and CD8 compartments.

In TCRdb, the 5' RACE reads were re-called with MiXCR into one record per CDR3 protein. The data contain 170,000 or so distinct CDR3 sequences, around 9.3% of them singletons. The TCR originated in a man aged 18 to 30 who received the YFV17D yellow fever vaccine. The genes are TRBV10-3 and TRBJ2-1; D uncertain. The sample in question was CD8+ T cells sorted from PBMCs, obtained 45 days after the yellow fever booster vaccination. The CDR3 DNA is TGTGCCATCAGTGATACATTAATCAATGAGCAGTTCTTC. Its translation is CAISDTLINEQFF.